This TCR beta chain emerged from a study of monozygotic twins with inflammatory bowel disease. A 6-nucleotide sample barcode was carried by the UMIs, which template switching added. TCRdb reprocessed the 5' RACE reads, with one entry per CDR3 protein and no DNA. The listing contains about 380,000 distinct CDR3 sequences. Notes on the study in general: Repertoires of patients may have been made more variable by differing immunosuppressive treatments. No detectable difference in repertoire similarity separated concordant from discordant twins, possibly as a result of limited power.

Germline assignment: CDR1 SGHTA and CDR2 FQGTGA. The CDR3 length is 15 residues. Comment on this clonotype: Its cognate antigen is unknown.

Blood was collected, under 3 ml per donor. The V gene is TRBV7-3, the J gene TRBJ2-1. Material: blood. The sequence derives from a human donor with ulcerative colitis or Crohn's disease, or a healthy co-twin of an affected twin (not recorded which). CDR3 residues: CASSSQPGNYNEQFF.